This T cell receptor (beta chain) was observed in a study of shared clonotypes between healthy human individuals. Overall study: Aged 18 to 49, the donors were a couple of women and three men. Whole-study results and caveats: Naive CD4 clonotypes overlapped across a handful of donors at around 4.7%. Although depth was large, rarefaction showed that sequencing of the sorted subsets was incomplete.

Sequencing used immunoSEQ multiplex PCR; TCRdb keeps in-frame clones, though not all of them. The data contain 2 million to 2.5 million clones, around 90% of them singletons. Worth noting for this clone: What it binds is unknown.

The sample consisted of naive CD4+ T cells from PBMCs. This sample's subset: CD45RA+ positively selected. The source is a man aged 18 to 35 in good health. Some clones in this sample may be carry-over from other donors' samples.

This CDR3 reads CASRRGGSTQTQYF. CDR3 coding DNA: TGTGCCAGCAGGCGGGGCGGGAGCACGCAGACCCAGTACTTC. This chain links TRBV2 with TRBJ2-5; 7 nucleotides line up with TRBD2. The V and J ends lost 6 bases and 6 bases, in that order; junction bases with no gene match: 10. The CDR3 consists of 14 residues. Germline V gene lookup returns CDR1 SNHLY and CDR2 FYNNEI. The full variable domain, in which reference TRBV2 and TRBJ2-5 provide the parts outside the CDR3, is EPEVTQTPSHQVTQMGQEVILRCVPISNHLYFYWYRQILGQKVEFLVSFYNNEISEKSEIFDDQFSVERPDGSNFTLKIRSTKLEDSAMYFCASRRGGSTQTQYFGPGTRLLVL.